This TCR beta chain was recovered during a study of T-cell reconstitution after alpha-beta-depleted transplantation in children (dated by TCRdb to about 2016). About the full investigation: Using TCR repertoire profiling, the study quantitatively followed how T-cell immune reconstitution unfolded in children after TCRalphabeta/CD19-depleted allogeneic hematopoietic cell transplantation.

The library was generated by PCR. Sequencing used an Illumina HiSeq 2500. TCR libraries were prepared with molecular barcoding, using unique molecular identifiers to normalize TCRbeta repertoire quantification. The public reads were quality trimmed at Q25 with fastp and then assembled into clones with MiXCR by TCRdb, keeping productive beta chains. All rows with the same CDR3 protein become a single entry with the most common DNA and genes. This sample gives a few hundred thousand distinct CDR3 sequences in total; about 18% of them show up just once. The leading ten clones occupy over 3% of the sample. This clonotype showed up just a few times. Its antigen is still unknown. One base away there is no much larger clone; base qualities are not given. Deletion took 7 bases off V and 5 bases off J, with a span of 14 bases between the germline ends. The germline V gene (reference sequence) specifies LNHDA as CDR1 and SQIVND as CDR2. From its cysteine to its phenylalanine, the CDR3 spans 13 amino acids. The retained sequence is limited to the CDR3, 39 bases, with the frame set at the first base.

The sample consisted of PBMCs from the stem cell graft donor, taken from the stem cell graft. This receptor was taken from a human donor who donated a stem cell graft to a child with acute lymphoblastic leukemia. The rearrangement joined TRBV19 to TRBJ1-1; TRBD1 might be the D gene, on 6 matching bases. Here the CDR3 is given as CASILQGRTEAFF. The sequenced DNA is TGTGCCAGTATCCTTCAGGGGCGGACTGAAGCTTTCTTT.